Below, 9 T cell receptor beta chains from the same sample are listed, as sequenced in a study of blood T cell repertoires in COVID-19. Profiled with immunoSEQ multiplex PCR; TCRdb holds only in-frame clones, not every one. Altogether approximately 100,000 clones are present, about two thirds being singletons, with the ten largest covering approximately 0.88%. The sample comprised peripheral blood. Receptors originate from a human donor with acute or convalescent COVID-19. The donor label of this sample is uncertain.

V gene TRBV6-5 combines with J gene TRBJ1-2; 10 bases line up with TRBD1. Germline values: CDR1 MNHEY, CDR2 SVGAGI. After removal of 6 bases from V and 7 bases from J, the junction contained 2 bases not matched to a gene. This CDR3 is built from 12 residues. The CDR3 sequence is CASSRTGGGYTF. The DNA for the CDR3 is TGTGCCAGCAGCAGGACAGGGGGTGGCTACACCTTC.

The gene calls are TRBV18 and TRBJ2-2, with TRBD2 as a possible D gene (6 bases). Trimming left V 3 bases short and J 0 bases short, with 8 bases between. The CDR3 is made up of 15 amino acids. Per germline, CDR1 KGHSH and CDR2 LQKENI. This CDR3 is CASSPGLTNTGELFF. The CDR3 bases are TGTGCCAGCTCACCGGGACTGACGAACACCGGGGAGCTGTTTTTT.

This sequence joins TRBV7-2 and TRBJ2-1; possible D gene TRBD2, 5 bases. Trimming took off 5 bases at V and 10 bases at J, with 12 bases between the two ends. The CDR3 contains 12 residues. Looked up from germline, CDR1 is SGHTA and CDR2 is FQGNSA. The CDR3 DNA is TGTGCCAGCAGCCGAACGGGAAGGGAGCAGTTCTTC. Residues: CASSRTGREQFF.

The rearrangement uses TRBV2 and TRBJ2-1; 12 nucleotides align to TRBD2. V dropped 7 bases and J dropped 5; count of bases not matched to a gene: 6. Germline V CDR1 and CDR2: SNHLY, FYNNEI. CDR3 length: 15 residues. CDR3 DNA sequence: TGTGCCAGCACCTCACTAGCGGGGGGAGACAATGAGCAGTTCTTC. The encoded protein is CASTSLAGGDNEQFF.

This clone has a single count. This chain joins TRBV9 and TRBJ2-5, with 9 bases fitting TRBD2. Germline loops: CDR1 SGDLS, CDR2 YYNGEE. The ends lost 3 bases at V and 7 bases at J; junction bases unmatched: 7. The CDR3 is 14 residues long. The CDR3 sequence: CASSAGLATGTQYF. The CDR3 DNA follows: TGTGCCAGCAGCGCCGGACTAGCGACAGGGACCCAGTACTTC. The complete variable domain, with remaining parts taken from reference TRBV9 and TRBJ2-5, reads DSGVTQTPKHLITATGQRVTLRCSPRSGDLSVYWYQQSLDQGLQFLIQYYNGEERAKGNILERFSAQQFPDLHSELNLSSLELGDSALYFCASSAGLATGTQYFGPGTRLLVL.

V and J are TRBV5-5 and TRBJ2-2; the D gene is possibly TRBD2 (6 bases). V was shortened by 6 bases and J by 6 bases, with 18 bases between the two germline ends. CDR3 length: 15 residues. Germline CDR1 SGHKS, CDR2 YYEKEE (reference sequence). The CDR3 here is CASNSEEGLAGELFF. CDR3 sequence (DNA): TGTGCCAGCAACTCGGAGGAGGGCTTGGCCGGGGAGCTGTTTTTT.

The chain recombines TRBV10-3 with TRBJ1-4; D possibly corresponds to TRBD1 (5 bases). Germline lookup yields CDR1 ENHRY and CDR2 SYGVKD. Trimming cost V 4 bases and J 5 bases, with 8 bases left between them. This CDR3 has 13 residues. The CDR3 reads CAISVGGNEKLFF. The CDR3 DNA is TGTGCCATCAGTGTGGGGGGAAATGAAAAACTGTTTTTT.

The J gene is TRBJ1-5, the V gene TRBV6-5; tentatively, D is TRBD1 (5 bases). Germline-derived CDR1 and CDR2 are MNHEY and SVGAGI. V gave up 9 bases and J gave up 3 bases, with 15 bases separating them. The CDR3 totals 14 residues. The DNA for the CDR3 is TGTGCCAGTAGTCGGGGGGTTTACAATCAGCCCCAGCATTTT. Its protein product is CASSRGVYNQPQHF.

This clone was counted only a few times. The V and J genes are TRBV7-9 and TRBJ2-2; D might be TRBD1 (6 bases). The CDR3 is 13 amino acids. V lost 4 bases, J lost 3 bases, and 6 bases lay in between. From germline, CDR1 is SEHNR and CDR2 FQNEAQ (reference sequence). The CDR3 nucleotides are TGTGCCAGCAGCTACAGGGACACCGGGGAGCTGTTTTTT. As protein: CASSYRDTGELFF.